Below, 21 T cell receptor beta chains from the same sample are listed, as sequenced in a study of technical replicates of blood from a few donors. Method: immunoSEQ multiplex PCR; TCRdb's copy keeps in-frame clones and lacks some. The sample lists under 85,000 clones, roughly 93% occurring once. Sequencing used T cells isolated from PBMCs. These receptors originate from a human donor in good health.

The chain has TRBV28 and TRBJ2-7; D perhaps matches TRBD2 (5 bases). The germline V and J ends were trimmed by 6 bases and 2 bases, with 20 bases remaining between them. Per the germline V gene, CDR1 is MDHEN and CDR2 is SYDVKM. This CDR3 spans 16 amino acids. CDR3 protein: CASRSTTATGAYEQYF. DNA of the CDR3: TGTGCCAGCAGGTCGACTACAGCTACTGGGGCCTACGAGCAGTACTTC. The whole variable domain, remainder taken from reference TRBV28 and TRBJ2-7, is DVKVTQSSRYLVKRTGEKVFLECVQDMDHENMFWYRQDPGLGLRLIYFSYDVKMKEKGDIPEGYSVSREKKERFSLILESASTNQTSMYLCASRSTTATGAYEQYFGPGTRLTVT.

The rearrangement joins TRBV7-3 to TRBJ2-1; a possible D gene is TRBD2 (5 bases). CDR1 and CDR2 from the germline V gene are SGHTA and FQGTGA. The CDR3 totals 14 residues. V lost 5 bases, J lost 0 bases, and 8 bases lay in between. The CDR3 nucleotides are TGTGCCAGCAGCCCTAGCCGCTCCTACAATGAGCAGTTCTTC. Protein product: CASSPSRSYNEQFF.

The rearrangement uses TRBV28 and TRBJ1-5, with TRBD1 matching 9 bases. With V trimmed by 5 bases and J by 0 bases, 8 bases remained unmatched. This CDR3 is built from 17 residues. Per the germline V gene, CDR1 is MDHEN and CDR2 is SYDVKM. The CDR3 coding sequence is TGTGCCAGCAGTGCTGACAGGGGGTCGTTTAGCAATCAGCCCCAGCATTTT. It encodes CASSADRGSFSNQPQHF.

This clone was observed once. The chain couples TRBV5-1 to TRBJ1-1; D not resolved. The V gene lost 0 bases and the J gene lost 0 bases, with 6 bases spanning the gap. From germline, CDR1 is SGHRS and CDR2 YFSETQ. There are 14 residues in the CDR3. The CDR3 DNA follows: TGCGCCAGCAGCTTGGCCGAGCTGAACACTGAAGCTTTCTTT. Protein: CASSLAELNTEAFF.

The V call is TRBV2, the J call TRBJ2-1, with D possibly matching TRBD2 (5 bases). V was clipped by 1 base and J by 7 bases, with 14 bases between them. The CDR3 is made up of 15 amino acids. Germline V gene data show CDR1 as SNHLY and CDR2 as FYNNEI. The CDR3 spells CASSEETGLPNEQFF. CDR3 DNA sequence: TGTGCCAGCAGTGAAGAGACGGGATTACCTAATGAGCAGTTCTTC.

V usage is TRBV19 and J usage is TRBJ1-2; TRBD1 is a possible D gene (5 bases). Per germline, CDR1 LNHDA and CDR2 SQIVND (reference sequence). The CDR3 runs 12 residues. V lost 10 bases to trimming and J lost 8 bases, with 17 bases between them. The CDR3 loop is CATHLRGGGYTF. The CDR3 bases are TGTGCCACCCACTTAAGGGGAGGAGGCTACACCTTC.

The chain is built from TRBV5-8 and TRBJ2-3; TRBD2 matches 8 bases. The CDR3 sequence is 14 residues long. Germline values: CDR1 SGHTS, CDR2 YDEGEE. J lost 3 bases, V lost 4 bases, and 4 bases had no gene match. The CDR3 reads CASSQGTRTDTQYF. The DNA for the CDR3 is TGTGCCAGCAGCCAAGGGACTAGAACAGATACGCAGTATTTT.

This sequence joins TRBV28 and TRBJ1-4; 7 bases map to TRBD1. V trimming: 6 bases; J trimming: 10 bases; junction bases outside the gene matches: 11. The CDR3 has 14 residues. Germline values: CDR1 MDHEN, CDR2 SYDVKM. DNA of the CDR3: TGTGCCAGCAGCCCGCCCACTTACAGGGGAAAACTGTTTTTT. As protein: CASSPPTYRGKLFF.

The chain links TRBV11-2 to TRBJ1-2, with D possibly matching TRBD1 (6 bases). Germline CDR1 and CDR2: SGHAT and FQNNGV. Between the trimmed V and J ends, which lost 4 bases and 8 bases, there was a span of 20 bases. The CDR3 consists of 15 residues. The CDR3 DNA sequence: TGTGCCAGCAGCTCTGGGGACAAGGGAACGAAAGGCTACACCTTC. Its protein product is CASSSGDKGTKGYTF.

The J gene is TRBJ1-1, the V gene TRBV7-9; no clear D gene. This CDR3 is built from 13 residues. Trimming cost V 5 bases and J 3 bases, with 10 bases left between them. The germline V gene encodes CDR1 SEHNR and CDR2 FQNEAQ (reference sequence). CDR3 DNA: TGTGCCAGCAGCCCTTTAGCGGACACTGAAGCTTTCTTT. Its protein is CASSPLADTEAFF.

The V and J genes are TRBV30 and TRBJ2-1; TRBD2 matches 11 bases. The trim removed 0 bases at V and 1 base at J, leaving 2 bases unmatched. The CDR3 contains 16 residues. CDR1 is GTSNPN and CDR2 is SVGIG in the germline V gene (reference sequence). This CDR3 reads CAWSVLAGVSYNEQFF. In DNA, the CDR3 is TGTGCCTGGAGTGTACTAGCGGGAGTTTCCTACAATGAGCAGTTCTTC.

This chain uses TRBV4-1 with TRBJ2-3, with 11 positions matching TRBD2. This CDR3 is built from 16 residues. The V gene end was trimmed by 4 bases and the J gene end by 4 bases; junction bases not matched to a gene: 7. The germline CDR1 and CDR2 sequences are MGHRA and YSYEKL. The DNA of the CDR3 is TGCGCCAGCAGCCCGATTAGCGGGAGGGCCCCAGATACGCAGTATTTT. It translates to CASSPISGRAPDTQYF.

The sample holds a few counts of this clone. The chain recombines TRBV28 with TRBJ1-2; D is uncertain. V dropped 2 bases and J dropped 6 bases, with 16 bases sitting between them. Germline CDR1 reads MDHEN; CDR2 reads SYDVKM. The length of the CDR3 is 15 residues. The CDR3 is CASSLNFEGADGYTF. The DNA of the CDR3 is TGTGCCAGCAGTTTAAATTTTGAGGGAGCTGATGGCTACACCTTC.

About this clone: Different DNA sequences within this sample yield the same CDR3. The chain employs TRBV19 and TRBJ2-3, with 9 bases fitting TRBD2. The germline V gene encodes CDR1 LNHDA and CDR2 SQIVND (reference sequence). This CDR3 has 15 amino acids. Trimming at V came to 6 bases and at J to 4 bases, leaving 8 bases not matched to a gene. CDR3: CASSLLAGGPDTQYF. The CDR3, as DNA: TGTGCCAGTAGCCTACTAGCGGGCGGGCCAGATACGCAGTATTTT.

The CDR3 coding sequence is TGTGCCAGCAGCGCGGGACTAGCGGGAGGGACAGATACGCAGTATTTT. Translating gives CASSAGLAGGTDTQYF. The V and J genes are TRBV7-2 and TRBJ2-3, with 16 bases that match TRBD2. The CDR3 covers 16 residues. Germline V gene data show CDR1 as SGHTA and CDR2 as FQGNSA. J was trimmed by 3 bases and V by 5 bases; bases with no gene match: 2.

This clone was seen only once. The V gene is TRBV7-8, the J gene TRBJ2-2, with TRBD1 matching 10 bases. CDR3 length equals 15 residues. Per the germline V gene, CDR1 is SGHVS and CDR2 is FQNEAQ. Trimming at V came to 5 bases and at J to 4 bases, leaving 4 bases not matched to a gene. The CDR3 DNA reads TGTGCCAGCAGCACCAGGGACAGGGGCACCGGGGAGCTGTTTTTT. This translates into CASSTRDRGTGELFF.

CDR3 bases: TGTGCCAGCATTTCGCGGGGAATGAACACTGAAGCTTTCTTT. This codes for CASISRGMNTEAFF. The gene calls are TRBV25-1 and TRBJ1-1; no clear D gene. The V and J ends lost 7 bases and 0 bases respectively, with 12 bases between them. The CDR3 length is 14 residues. Germline V gene lookup returns CDR1 MGHDK and CDR2 SYGVNS.

The rearrangement joins TRBV13 to TRBJ1-4; TRBD1 matches 7 bases. Trimming at V came to 0 bases and at J to 8 bases, leaving 6 bases not matched to a gene. The CDR3 spans 15 residues. The germline V gene encodes CDR1 PRHDT and CDR2 FYEKMQ (reference sequence). DNA for the CDR3: TGTGCCAGCAGCTTAGGCGGCAGGGGGTCCGAAAAACTGTTTTTT. Translating it yields CASSLGGRGSEKLFF.

The V call is TRBV7-2, the J call TRBJ2-7; D ambiguous. The V gene lost 0 bases and the J gene lost 3 bases, with 9 bases spanning the gap. Germline CDR1 reads SGHTA; CDR2 reads FQGNSA. This CDR3 spans 14 amino acids. The CDR3, as DNA: TGTGCCAGCAGCTTAGCTACACAGTTCTACGAGCAGTACTTC. This codes for CASSLATQFYEQYF.

The chain carries TRBV28 and TRBJ1-1; possible D gene TRBD1, 5 bases. Germline-derived CDR1 and CDR2 are MDHEN and SYDVKM. The length of the CDR3 is 14 residues. Trimming shortened V by 5 bases and J by 2 bases, and 12 bases separated the two germline ends. CDR3 loop: CASSLRQLNTEAFF. The DNA for the CDR3 is TGTGCCAGCAGTCTAAGACAGCTCAACACTGAAGCTTTCTTT.

V is TRBV7-3 and J is TRBJ2-1, with D possibly matching TRBD2 (6 bases). Trimming pared 3 bases from V and 2 bases from J, leaving 11 bases between. Germline values: CDR1 SGHTA, CDR2 FQGTGA. The CDR3 sequence is 15 residues long. CDR3 DNA sequence: TGTGCCAGCAGCTTTAGGCGGGATACCTACAATGAGCAGTTCTTC. Encoded protein: CASSFRRDTYNEQFF.